This T cell receptor (beta chain) derives from a study of T cell changes during pregnancy in multiple sclerosis. The ends lost 4 bases at V and 3 bases at J; junction bases unmatched: 6. Germline loops: CDR1 SQVTM, CDR2 ANQGSEA. This CDR3 region has 14 residues. Only in-frame clones appear in the TCRdb table, and some are missing; sequencing was by immunoSEQ multiplex PCR. This table has about 30,000 clones, approximately 90% appearing once. J is TRBJ2-1 and V is TRBV29-1; 7 bases map to TRBD2. This TCR derives from a female donor in good health, enrolled as a control in a pregnancy study. Material: peripheral blood, obtained in the second trimester of pregnancy. The CDR3 reads CSVGIGGGYNEQFF. The CDR3 coding sequence is TGCAGCGTTGGTATTGGCGGGGGCTACAATGAGCAGTTCTTC.